A selection of T cell receptor beta chains follows, all from one sample in a study of human T cells and chemical hapten exposure. Each CDR3 protein gets one entry after TCRdb re-called the RACE reads with MiXCR. The sample contains tens of thousands of distinct CDR3 sequences, around 9.9% of which appear only once. The source was whole blood, collected in connection with sensitization to the hapten diphenylcyclopropenone (DPC). These receptors originate from a woman in her twenties or thirties with alopecia areata. Some clones in this sample may be carry-over from other donors' samples. The CDR3 runs from the conserved cysteine through the conserved F or W. The D gene is left open where the match is weak. Some rows have no size entry. The others give once, few or many, or a class for an expanded clone.

>many|NA|TRBJ1-5|TRBV20-1
TGCAGTCCACGTGGTCCCTCTAATCAGCCCCAGCATTTT
CSPRGPSNQPQHF
>few|TRBD2|TRBJ2-2|TRBV10-3
TGTGCCATACTAGCGCCGAACACCGGGGAGCTGTTTTTT
CAILAPNTGELFF
>NA|NA|TRBJ2-3|TRBV5-4
TGTGCCAGCAGCTTGAGGACTGAAGATACGCAGTATTTT
CASSLRTEDTQYF
>many|TRBD2|TRBJ2-4|TRBV20-1
TGCAGTGCTACCGGGAGGTCCACCAGCATTCAGTACTTC
CSATGRSTSIQYF
>many|TRBD1|TRBJ1-2|TRBV25-1
TGTGCCAGCAGTGAAACTGGACAGGGCGTCGGCTACACCTTC
CASSETGQGVGYTF
>NA|NA|TRBJ1-2|TRBV28
TGTGCCAGCAGTCAAACCCGCGGACGAAGGACTAACTATGGCTACACCTTC
CASSQTRGRRTNYGYTF
>many|TRBD2|TRBJ2-7|TRBV20-1
TGCAGTGCTAGAGCTAGCGGGTCCTACGAGCAGTACTTC
CSARASGSYEQYF
>many|TRBD2|TRBJ2-3|TRBV5-1
TGCGCCAGCAGCGGGGGACTAGCGGTCCTTCTTGGAGATACGCAGTATTTT
CASSGGLAVLLGDTQYF
>NA|NA|TRBJ1-5|TRBV24-1
TGTGCCACCAGTGGCCCGAACCAGGATCAGCCCCAGCATTTT
CATSGPNQDQPQHF
>many|NA|TRBJ2-7|TRBV7-6
TGTGCCAGCAGCCCCCACTATGGCGAGCAGTACTTC
CASSPHYGEQYF
>NA|TRBD2|TRBJ2-1|TRBV12-3/TRBV12-4
TGTGCCAGCAGCCCCGGGGGAGGGCGCAATGAGCAGTTCTTC
CASSPGGGRNEQFF
>NA|NA|TRBJ2-7|TRBV10-3
TGTGCCATCGGCTTCGGCTACGAGCAGTACTTC
CAIGFGYEQYF
>many|NA|TRBJ2-2|TRBV11-2
TGTGCCAGCAGCTTAGATAAGGGATCCGGGGAGCTGTTTTTT
CASSLDKGSGELFF
>many|NA|TRBJ2-3|TRBV19
TGTGCCAGTACGAAGGATGTGGCTAGCTGGGGCACAGATACGCAGTATTTT
CASTKDVASWGTDTQYF
>many|NA|TRBJ2-7|TRBV29-1
TGCAGCGTCCAACGGACAGAACCCTACGAGCAGTACTTC
CSVQRTEPYEQYF
>many|NA|TRBJ1-5|TRBV27
TGTGCCAGCAGTTTAGCGGGGTCCAATCAGCCCCAGCATTTT
CASSLAGSNQPQHF
>many|NA|TRBJ1-6|TRBV13
TGTGCCAGCAGCTTAGGCGTCCAAAGCGGGTCACCCCTCCACTTT
CASSLGVQSGSPLHF
>few|NA|TRBJ1-6|TRBV15
TGTGCCACCAGCACGAGACAGCCTTATAATTCACCCCTCCACTTT
CATSTRQPYNSPLHF
>few|TRBD2|TRBJ2-7|TRBV29-1
TGCAGCGTCCAGCGGGGGGGGACAGGAGGCTACGAGCAGTACTTC
CSVQRGGTGGYEQYF
>few|TRBD1|TRBJ1-5|TRBV7-8
TGTGCCAGCAGCTTAGCTCACACCGGGACAGGGACGAATCAGCCCCAGCATTTT
CASSLAHTGTGTNQPQHF
>few|NA|TRBJ1-5|TRBV28
TGTGCCAGCTCTGGGGATGGCAATCAGCCCCAGCATTTT
CASSGDGNQPQHF
>few|NA|TRBJ1-5|TRBV7-2
TGTGCCAGCAGCCAATCGTGGGGCAGGGGAACCAGTCAGCCCCAGCATTTT
CASSQSWGRGTSQPQHF
>NA|NA|TRBJ1-1|TRBV5-1
TGCGCCAGCAGCTGGACGGCCGGGACTGAAGCTTTCTTT
CASSWTAGTEAFF
>NA|TRBD1|TRBJ1-2|TRBV4-2
TGTGCCAGCAGCCAAGGGGACAGGGACTTAAGGGGCTACACCTTC
CASSQGDRDLRGYTF
>many|NA|TRBJ2-1|TRBV2
TGTGCCAGCAGTATGGACAGCTACAATGAGCAGTTCTTC
CASSMDSYNEQFF
>many|TRBD1|TRBJ1-1|TRBV28
TGTGCCAGCAGCAGATGGACAGGGGGCTTCACTGAAGCTTTCTTT
CASSRWTGGFTEAFF
>many|NA|TRBJ2-7|TRBV28
TGTGCCAGCAGTTCCAGTGTCACCTACGAGCAGTACTTC
CASSSSVTYEQYF
>once|NA|TRBJ1-4|TRBV19
TGTGCCAGTAGTACGACCGACAAAGGGCGGGAAAAACTGTTTTTT
CASSTTDKGREKLFF
>many|NA|TRBJ2-7|TRBV20-1
TGCAGTGCTAGTTTCGGGGTGTTGGGACCCTACGAGCAGTACTTC
CSASFGVLGPYEQYF
>many|NA|TRBJ2-3|TRBV30
TGTGCCTGGAGTCCACTCCTGACACGCACAGATACGCAGTATTTT
CAWSPLLTRTDTQYF
>few|TRBD1|TRBJ1-3|TRBV28
TGTGCCAGCAGGGGTGGACAGGTTGGAAACACCATATATTTT
CASRGGQVGNTIYF
>many|NA|TRBJ1-6|TRBV28
TGTGCCAGCAGGGCAGGGTGGGGCAGCTCCTATAATTCACCCCTCCACTTT
CASRAGWGSSYNSPLHF
>NA|TRBD1|TRBJ2-4|TRBV7-2
TGTGCCAGCAGCTTATGGACAGGGGACATTCAGTACTTC
CASSLWTGDIQYF
>few|NA|TRBJ1-4|TRBV7-9
TGTGCCAGCAGCTTAATTTCCCCAGCGGAAACTAATGAAAAACTGTTTTTT
CASSLISPAETNEKLFF
>NA|NA|TRBJ2-7|TRBV20-1
TGCAGTGTCCTAAGGGCGTACGAGCAGTACTTC
CSVLRAYEQYF
>NA|NA|TRBJ2-5|TRBV28
TGTGCCAGCAGCTGGTACCACCAAGAGACCCAGTACTTC
CASSWYHQETQYF
>NA|NA|TRBJ2-1|TRBV28
TGTGCCAGCAGGTTGCGAGTTGGTGAGCAGTTCTTC
CASRLRVGEQFF
>few|TRBD1|TRBJ2-5|TRBV7-2
TGTGCCAGCAGCTTAGGCCAGGGGGCCGGGACCCAGTACTTC
CASSLGQGAGTQYF
>few|TRBD1|TRBJ1-5|TRBV2
TGTGCCAGCAGGGGGACAGGGGTCCGCAATCAGCCCCAGCATTTT
CASRGTGVRNQPQHF
>NA|NA|TRBJ2-1|TRBV21-1
TGTGCCAGCAGCAAAGGACCTTTAGGGACTAGCGATAATGAGCAGTTCTTC
CASSKGPLGTSDNEQFF
>few|NA|TRBJ2-3|TRBV12-3/TRBV12-4
TGTGCCAGCAGTTTTTCCTCGAAGGGCACAGATACGCAGTATTTT
CASSFSSKGTDTQYF
>NA|TRBD1|TRBJ2-1|TRBV19
TGTGCCAGTAGTATGCAGGGGGTTGGGGAGCAGTTCTTC
CASSMQGVGEQFF
>many|NA|TRBJ1-2|TRBV3-1
TGTGCCAGCAGCCAAAGTAACAGGCGGTCAGGAGGCCACTATGGCTACACCTTC
CASSQSNRRSGGHYGYTF
>many|NA|TRBJ1-5|TRBV12-3/TRBV12-4
TGTGCCAGCAGTTTACGAGGCGGCCAGAATCAGCCCCAGCATTTT
CASSLRGGQNQPQHF
>few|TRBD2|TRBJ2-1|TRBV6-4
TGTGCCAGCAGTGAAGCGGGGGGGCCCAATGAGCAGTTCTTC
CASSEAGGPNEQFF
>few|TRBD1|TRBJ1-6|TRBV6-5
TGTGCCAGCAGTTACTCTGCGGGACAGTATAATTCACCCCTCCACTTT
CASSYSAGQYNSPLHF
>NA|TRBD1|TRBJ2-3|TRBV7-7
TGTGCTAGCAGCCCCGGGACAGGAGATTCAGATACGCAGTATTTT
CASSPGTGDSDTQYF
>NA|NA|TRBJ2-5|TRBV4-2
TGTGCCAGCAGCCAAGGGTATGGGCTACCAGAGACCCAGTACTTC
CASSQGYGLPETQYF
>many|NA|TRBJ2-7|TRBV18
TGTGCCAGCTCACCACCGAGAGGGGGCGGGGACGAGCAGTACTTC
CASSPPRGGGDEQYF
>few|NA|TRBJ1-5|TRBV19
TGTGCCAGTAGTATTCCCCCAGCTTATAGCAATCAGCCCCAGCATTTT
CASSIPPAYSNQPQHF
>many|NA|TRBJ2-7|TRBV30
TGTGCCTGGAGTCCCGGACAGTTCTACGAGCAGTACTTC
CAWSPGQFYEQYF
>many|NA|TRBJ2-2|TRBV7-3
TGTGCCAGCAGCTTATCTAAGAACACCGGGGAGCTGTTTTTT
CASSLSKNTGELFF
>many|NA|TRBJ1-1|TRBV5-4
TGTGCCAGCAGCTCACGTGGGCAACGGAACACTGAAGCTTTCTTT
CASSSRGQRNTEAFF
>many|NA|TRBJ2-2|TRBV29-1
TGCAGCGCTCCCGACAGCACCGGGGAGCTGTTTTTT
CSAPDSTGELFF